Listed below are T cell receptor beta chains from one sample, sequenced in a study of cytomegalovirus exposure and HLA in healthy donors. The method was immunoSEQ multiplex PCR; TCRdb's version includes in-frame clones alone and lacks a portion of them. The table has about 97,000 clones, under 80% seen once; the top ten hold roughly 4%. The source material was PBMCs. Receptors were obtained from a man in his forties in good health and CMV-seronegative. CDR3s leave out the opening cysteine and the closing phenylalanine or tryptophan.

j_call v_call cdr3_aa
TRBJ2-5 TRBV10-2 ASSEGGLAGEETQY
TRBJ1-4 TRBV6-5 ASSLGTGILEKLF
TRBJ2-1 TRBV5-1 ASSLAPGQGYNEQF
TRBJ2-5 TRBV18 ASSPPGTARETQY
TRBJ2-3 TRBV6-5 ASSRDWSTDTQY
TRBJ1-5 TRBV7-2 ASSLGRANNQPQH
TRBJ2-3 TRBV7-3 ASSLGRDRGLTSGADTQY
TRBJ2-5 TRBV1 TSSQDPHEAQY
TRBJ2-2 TRBV4-3 ASSQNPGQVTGELF
TRBJ2-7 TRBV18 ASSQGQVYEQY
TRBJ1-6 TRBV19 ASSIGQGLNSPLH
TRBJ2-5 TRBV15 ATSRAGQPGETQY
TRBJ2-5 TRBV4-1 ASSQVVGQGAWETQY
TRBJ1-1 TRBV4-3 ASSQGVGKEGTEAF
TRBJ2-2 TRBV9 ASSLGTSNTGELF
TRBJ2-2 TRBV6-5 ASSPQGVNTGELF
TRBJ2-2 TRBV5-1 ASSLELASTGELF
TRBJ2-2 TRBV7-6 ASSLGRGRELF
TRBJ2-1 TRBV7-3 ASSLSGGLDNYNEQF
TRBJ2-3 TRBV5-1 ASAFGGPEDTQY
TRBJ1-5 TRBV6-6 ASSTGAGNQPQH
TRBJ2-2 TRBV10-3 AISEGQGVTGELF
TRBJ2-5 TRBV6-6 ASRRLAAGETQY
TRBJ2-5 TRBV7-8 ASSRTSGGWETQY